What follows are 10 T cell receptor beta chains derived from one specimen sequenced in a study of shared clonotypes between healthy human individuals. Repertoires were generated with immunoSEQ multiplex PCR, while TCRdb's copy carries only in-frame clones and drops some. The sample has some 2,500,000 clones; roughly 93% are singletons. The sequencing sample was made of naive CD4+ T cells from PBMCs. Subset: CD45RA+ positively selected. The receptor set was obtained from a man between 18 and 35 years old in good health. Some clones in this sample may be carry-over from other donors' samples.

The chain carries TRBV7-8 and TRBJ1-1, with a weak D call TRBD1 (5 bases). Germline loops: CDR1 SGHVS, CDR2 FQNEAQ. The V end lost 4 bases, the J end lost 2 bases, and 14 bases lay between the germline ends. The CDR3 has 15 residues. Here the CDR3 reads CASSSFGAQNTEAFF. The CDR3 DNA follows: TGTGCCAGCAGCTCATTCGGGGCCCAAAACACTGAAGCTTTCTTT. Full variable domain (rest looked up from reference TRBV7-8 and TRBJ1-1): GAGVSQSPRYKVAKRGQDVALRCDPISGHVSLFWYQQALGQGPEFLTYFQNEAQLDKSGLPSDRFFAERPEGSVSTLKIQRTQQEDSAVYLCASSSFGAQNTEAFFGQGTRLTVV.

The genes are TRBV7-2 and TRBJ1-2, with TRBD1 matching over 9 bases. The CDR3 length is 13 residues. Germline loops: CDR1 SGHTA, CDR2 FQGNSA. The J segment lost 8 bases and the V segment lost 5 bases, leaving 6 bases of the junction unmatched. CDR3 DNA: TGTGCCAGCAGCGTAGGACAGGGGCTCGGCTACACCTTC. It specifies CASSVGQGLGYTF.

This clone has just a few counts. The V gene is TRBV5-1, the J gene TRBJ1-1, with unresolved D. Germline CDR1 and CDR2: SGHRS and YFSETQ. Trimming left V 4 bases short and J 5 bases short, with 15 bases between. The CDR3 has 14 amino acids. CDR3 region: CASSVGPGGTEAFF. The CDR3 DNA reads TGCGCCAGCAGCGTTGGGCCAGGTGGGACTGAAGCTTTCTTT.

V usage is TRBV4-1 and J usage is TRBJ1-1; TRBD1 might be the D (5 bases). CDR1 MGHRA and CDR2 YSYEKL come from the germline V gene. The CDR3 has 14 residues. Deletions cut 4 bases from V and 2 bases from J, with 11 bases between. CDR3 sequence: CASSPADSNTEAFF. The CDR3 DNA sequence: TGCGCCAGCAGCCCGGCTGACAGCAACACTGAAGCTTTCTTT.

The V and J genes are TRBV5-4 and TRBJ1-1; 8 bases map to TRBD1. The germline gives CDR1 SGHNT, CDR2 YYREEE (reference sequence). Unmatched junction bases numbered 1, after V lost 1 base and J lost 8 bases. CDR3 length: 12 residues. The CDR3 region is CASSLRTGEAFF. Written as DNA, the CDR3 is TGTGCCAGCAGCTTGAGGACAGGGGAAGCTTTCTTT.

The CDR3 loop is CSVVGRQGDTEAFF. DNA of the CDR3: TGCAGCGTTGTTGGGAGACAGGGCGACACTGAAGCTTTCTTT. The gene calls are TRBV29-1 and TRBJ1-1, with 7 bases matching TRBD1. This CDR3 spans 14 amino acids. From germline, CDR1 is SQVTM and CDR2 ANQGSEA. The V gene end was trimmed by 4 bases and the J gene end by 3 bases; junction bases not matched to a gene: 8.

This clone was counted a single time. The chain employs TRBV7-9 and TRBJ2-3; 7 positions agree with TRBD2. Looked up from germline, CDR1 is SEHNR and CDR2 is FQNEAQ (reference sequence). V was clipped by 6 bases and J by 4 bases; unmatched bases: 16. The CDR3 is 17 amino acids. CDR3 nucleotide sequence: TGTGCCAGCAGTCCTCCTAAGGAGGCGGGAGTCGCAGATACGCAGTATTTT. Translating it yields CASSPPKEAGVADTQYF.

The rearrangement uses TRBV5-6 and TRBJ2-5; possibly TRBD1 or TRBD2 for D (5 bases each). The germline V and J ends were trimmed by 0 bases and 4 bases, with 16 bases remaining between them. This CDR3 comprises 16 residues. Germline CDR1 SGHDT, CDR2 YYEEEE. CDR3 sequence reads: CASSLGGTYARETQYF. The DNA for the CDR3 is TGTGCCAGCAGCTTGGGGGGGACGTACGCTAGAGAGACCCAGTACTTC.

The chain joins TRBV5-4 to TRBJ1-3, with TRBD1 as a possible D gene (5 bases). The CDR3 is 18 residues long. Germline values: CDR1 SGHNT, CDR2 YYREEE (reference sequence). Trimming left V 4 bases short and J 3 bases short, with 23 bases between. CDR3 nucleotide sequence: TGTGCCAGCAGCCCGACCGGGACTCCGGACCCGGTTGGAAACACCATATATTTT. It is translated as CASSPTGTPDPVGNTIYF. Drawing the rest from reference TRBV5-4 and TRBJ1-3, the complete variable domain is ETGVTQSPTHLIKTRGQQVTLRCSSQSGHNTVSWYQQALGQGPQFIFQYYREEENGRGNFPPRFSGLQFPNYSSELNVNALELDDSALYLCASSPTGTPDPVGNTIYFGEGSWLTVV.

The rearrangement uses TRBV7-2 and TRBJ2-1, with no clear D. With 1 base removed from V and 4 bases from J, the gap between germline ends came to 8 bases. CDR3 length: 14 residues. Germline CDR1 is SGHTA and CDR2 is FQGNSA. CDR3 nucleotide sequence: TGTGCCAGCAGCTTAGTATCCCAGTACAATGAGCAGTTCTTC. This encodes CASSLVSQYNEQFF.